These 24 T cell receptor beta chains were all obtained from the same sample, sequenced in a study of T-cell reconstitution after alpha-beta-depleted transplantation in children. Unique molecular identifiers were used to barcode this TCRbeta library. From the PCR reads, TCRdb called clonotypes with MiXCR, one entry per CDR3 protein. The table has about 600,000 distinct CDR3 sequences, roughly 24% seen once; the top ten hold less than 15%. This specimen consisted of PBMCs, mostly from graft donor cells, obtained 360 days after TCRalphabeta/CD19-depleted stem cell transplant. The receptors shown here come from a boy younger than two who had a stem cell transplant for acute myeloid leukemia, so the T cells may come from the graft donor.

This clonotype appeared a few times. J is TRBJ2-1 and V is TRBV6-1; no reliable D call. V lost 7 bases, J lost 3 bases, and 10 bases lay in between. The germline CDR1 and CDR2 sequences are MNHNS and SASEGT. The CDR3 sequence is 13 residues long. The CDR3 reads CASTRKNYNEQFF. The CDR3 DNA follows: TGTGCCAGCACCCGGAAGAACTACAATGAGCAGTTCTTC.

V is TRBV20-1 and J is TRBJ1-2; D perhaps matches TRBD1 (5 bases). Per germline, CDR1 DFQATT and CDR2 SNEGSKA (reference sequence). V was pared by 1 base and J by 0 bases, with 18 bases between. The CDR3 consists of 17 residues. CDR3 sequence reads: CSARAPYGGLANYGYTF. CDR3 DNA sequence: TGCAGTGCTAGAGCTCCCTACGGGGGATTGGCTAACTATGGCTACACCTTC.

There are a few counts of this clonotype. The chain couples TRBV5-5 to TRBJ1-2; D uncertain. In germline, CDR1 is SGHKS, CDR2 YYEKEE (reference sequence). Trimming pared 1 base from V and 3 bases from J, leaving 10 bases between. The CDR3 covers 14 residues. The CDR3 loop is CASSLRGSDYGYTF. The CDR3 DNA sequence: TGTGCCAGCAGCTTGCGGGGTTCCGACTATGGCTACACCTTC.

The CDR3 bases are TGTGCCAGCAGTTACTTTGCGGGACAAGAGACCCAGTACTTC. Translated: CASSYFAGQETQYF. The genes are TRBV6-5 and TRBJ2-5, with D possibly being TRBD2 (6 bases). The CDR3 runs 14 residues. Germline V gene lookup returns CDR1 MNHEY and CDR2 SVGAGI. Deletions cut 1 base from V and 2 bases from J, with 8 bases between.

The rearrangement joins TRBV27 to TRBJ1-2; D remains ambiguous. Trimming stripped 2 bases from V and 0 bases from J, with 10 bases between. CDR3 length: 15 amino acids. Germline values: CDR1 MNHEY, CDR2 SMNVEV (reference sequence). The CDR3 protein is CASSLVWGPNYGYTF. Here the CDR3 DNA reads TGTGCCAGCAGTTTAGTGTGGGGTCCTAACTATGGCTACACCTTC.

V is TRBV20-1 and J is TRBJ2-5; tentatively, D is TRBD1 or TRBD2 (6 bases each). CDR3 length: 13 amino acids. The V gene lost 6 bases and the J gene lost 9 bases, with 20 bases spanning the gap. Germline assignment: CDR1 DFQATT and CDR2 SNEGSKA (reference sequence). CDR3 DNA: TGCAGTGCGCGGCAGGGGCTAGGAGGGGCCCAGTACTTC. Translated: CSARQGLGGAQYF.

This clonotype was seen a few times. This rearrangement joins TRBV20-1 to TRBJ1-5, with 8 bases aligning to TRBD1. The CDR3 length is 16 residues. The V gene's germline CDR1 is DFQATT and CDR2 SNEGSKA (reference sequence). Trimming took 2 bases from V and 0 from J; bases not matched to a gene: 6. The CDR3: CSARTTGVYSNQPQHF. Here the CDR3 DNA reads TGCAGTGCTAGAACGACAGGGGTGTATAGCAATCAGCCCCAGCATTTT.

The chain links TRBV3-1 to TRBJ2-1; D possibly uses TRBD1 or TRBD2 (6 bases each). This CDR3 region has 16 residues. Germline V CDR1 and CDR2: LGHDT, YNNKEL (reference sequence). Between the trimmed V and J ends, which lost 3 bases and 7 bases, there was a span of 19 bases. The DNA for the CDR3 is TGTGCCAGCAGCCACCGTGGAGGGGGGTCGGGGAATGAGCAGTTCTTC. Its protein is CASSHRGGGSGNEQFF.

This clonotype has just one count. The chain has TRBV12-3 or TRBV12-4 and TRBJ1-5, with 7 nucleotides matching TRBD1. The CDR3 has 17 amino acids. V shed 2 bases and J 4 bases; nucleotides not matched to a gene: 11. In DNA form, the CDR3 reads TGTGCCAGCAGTTTATGGTCAGGGACAGTGGGGAATCAGCCCCAGCATTTT. Amino acids: CASSLWSGTVGNQPQHF.

The chain joins TRBV12-3 or TRBV12-4 to TRBJ2-3, with 7 bases identical to TRBD1. This CDR3 comprises 18 residues. Trimming cost V 1 base and J 2 bases; bases outside gene matches: 12. CDR3 sequence reads: CASSLEGDSEMPTDTQYF. DNA of the CDR3: TGTGCCAGCAGTTTAGAAGGGGACAGTGAGATGCCCACAGATACGCAGTATTTT.

This clonotype was recorded at least ten times. V gene TRBV6-1 combines with J gene TRBJ2-2, with D hard to call. This CDR3 is 13 amino acids long. The V and J ends lost 7 bases and 8 bases respectively, with 14 bases between them. The germline V gene has CDR1 MNHNS and CDR2 SASEGT. CDR3: CASMDPRAGELFF. For the CDR3, the DNA is TGTGCCAGCATGGACCCCCGCGCGGGGGAGCTGTTTTTT.

This chain joins TRBV12-3 or TRBV12-4 and TRBJ2-1; TRBD2 aligns across 9 bases. This CDR3 is built from 14 residues. V shed 1 base, J shed 9 bases, and the junction held 4 bases outside the gene matches. The CDR3 region has the DNA TGTGCCAGCAGTTTAGACGGCGGGGGGGGTGAGCAGTTCTTC. This sequence encodes CASSLDGGGGEQFF.

The J gene is TRBJ1-2, the V gene TRBV20-1, with 8 bases that match TRBD1. Per germline, CDR1 DFQATT and CDR2 SNEGSKA (reference sequence). Trimming removed 3 bases from V and 0 bases from J; junction bases left unmatched: 12. This CDR3 is built from 17 residues. CDR3 amino acids: CSARVRQGSVPNYGYTF. In DNA, the CDR3 is TGCAGTGCTAGGGTACGACAGGGGTCCGTCCCTAACTATGGCTACACCTTC.

This clonotype has ten or more counts. The CDR3 DNA reads as TGTGCCAGCAGCACATACGCAGCCCATGCGACAGATACGCAGTATTTT. It is translated as CASSTYAAHATDTQYF. V is TRBV11-2 and J is TRBJ2-3; D is unresolved. The CDR3 spans 16 residues. Germline V lookup: CDR1 SGHAT, CDR2 FQNNGV. V lost 5 bases and J 3 bases, leaving 18 bases between the germline ends.

The V gene is TRBV6-1, the J gene TRBJ1-5; D is unclear. Germline V gene lookup returns CDR1 MNHNS and CDR2 SASEGT. Trimming left V 7 bases short and J 4 bases short, with 11 bases between. The CDR3 has 13 amino acids. The CDR3 region is CASTVAGNQPQHF. Written as DNA, the CDR3 is TGTGCCAGCACGGTCGCGGGGAATCAGCCCCAGCATTTT.

This clonotype was counted at least ten times. This chain joins TRBV3-1 and TRBJ2-7, with TRBD2 identical over 7 bases. CDR3 size: 18 residues. V was pared by 2 bases and J by 1 base, with 14 bases of the junction left unmatched. Germline-derived CDR1 and CDR2 are LGHDT and YNNKEL (reference sequence). As DNA, the CDR3 is TGTGCCAGCAGCCAAAGAAGGGGATCTAGCGGTGGTTCCTACGAGCAGTACTTC. It encodes CASSQRRGSSGGSYEQYF.

In this sample, this clonotype turned up once. The chain uses TRBV4-1 and TRBJ2-1; D is perhaps TRBD1 (5 bases). This CDR3 has 12 residues. CDR1 and CDR2 from the germline V gene are MGHRA and YSYEKL. Trimming pared 0 bases from V and 15 bases from J, leaving 12 bases between. CDR3 region: CASSQEDNLRFF. CDR3 in DNA: TGCGCCAGCAGCCAAGAGGACAACCTCCGGTTCTTC.

This chain connects TRBV20-1 to TRBJ2-1; a weak D match, TRBD2 (7 bases). The CDR3 has 13 amino acids. V was pared by 5 bases and J by 8 bases, with 16 bases between. Germline V CDR1 and CDR2: DFQATT, SNEGSKA (reference sequence). The CDR3 coding sequence is TGCAGTGCTGGCCGCGTCGGGGGGCATGAGCAGTTCTTC. Amino acid sequence: CSAGRVGGHEQFF.

This clonotype was seen many times. The chain carries TRBV29-1 and TRBJ1-1, with a weak D call TRBD1 (6 bases). CDR1 is SQVTM and CDR2 is ANQGSEA in the germline V gene. The CDR3 runs to 15 residues. Trimming pared 2 bases from V and 0 bases from J, leaving 13 bases between. CDR3: CSVEIWGQVNTEAFF. CDR3 nucleotide sequence: TGCAGCGTTGAAATTTGGGGGCAGGTGAACACTGAAGCTTTCTTT. Based on the CDR3 plus reference TRBV29-1 and TRBJ1-1, the full variable domain is SAVISQKPSRDICQRGTSLTIQCQVDSQVTMMFWYRQQPGQSLTLIATANQGSEATYESGFVIDKFPISRPNLTFSTLTVSNMSPEDSSIYLCSVEIWGQVNTEAFFGQGTRLTVV.

There are many counts of this clonotype. The rearrangement links TRBV5-1 to TRBJ2-3; D possibly corresponds to TRBD1 (6 bases). The CDR3 is 14 residues long. Trimming cost V 4 bases and J 2 bases, with 11 bases left between them. Germline lookup yields CDR1 SGHRS and CDR2 YFSETQ. The CDR3 DNA is TGCGCCAGCAGCGACAGGTACCCCACAGATACGCAGTATTTT. Its translation is CASSDRYPTDTQYF.

The chain couples TRBV4-3 to TRBJ2-3; weak D call: TRBD1 (5 bases). CDR3 length equals 16 residues. Per germline, CDR1 LGHNA and CDR2 YSLEER. V lost 1 base, J lost 0 bases, and 11 bases lay in between. CDR3 in amino acids: CASSQATVTSTDTQYF. Written as DNA, the CDR3 is TGCGCCAGCAGCCAAGCGACAGTGACTAGCACAGATACGCAGTATTTT.

This clonotype has more than one count but fewer than ten. The chain joins TRBV20-1 to TRBJ2-1; a possible D gene is TRBD2 (7 bases). Germline values: CDR1 DFQATT, CDR2 SNEGSKA (reference sequence). V lost 0 bases, J lost 0 bases, and 21 bases lay in between. The CDR3 extends over 19 amino acids. The chain's CDR3 is CSARDVGGGLTSSYNEQFF. CDR3 DNA: TGCAGTGCTAGAGATGTTGGGGGGGGCCTCACTAGCTCCTACAATGAGCAGTTCTTC.

The table lists this clonotype with many counts. The chain employs TRBV11-1 and TRBJ2-7; a possible D gene is TRBD1 (5 bases). This CDR3 contains 18 residues. Germline V gene data show CDR1 as SGHAT and CDR2 as FQDESV (reference sequence). The germline V and J ends were trimmed by 5 bases and 0 bases, with 23 bases remaining between them. DNA for the CDR3: TGTGCCAGCAGCGGTGAGAGGCCAGGGTACCCCAGCTCCTACGAGCAGTACTTC. It encodes CASSGERPGYPSSYEQYF. Filled out from reference TRBV11-1 and TRBJ2-7, the complete variable domain reads EAEVAQSPRYKITEKSQAVAFWCDPISGHATLYWYRQILGQGPELLVQFQDESVVDDSQLPKDRFSAERLKGVDSTLKIQPAELGDSAMYLCASSGERPGYPSSYEQYFGPGTRLTVT.

At least ten counts were recorded for this clonotype. Written as DNA, the CDR3 is TGCAGTGCCAAACGGACTAGCGGGGCGGGGAACATTCAGTACTTC. Amino acid sequence: CSAKRTSGAGNIQYF. The chain has TRBV20-1 and TRBJ2-4; the match to TRBD2 covers 12 bases. Germline CDR1 reads DFQATT; CDR2 reads SNEGSKA (reference sequence). V lost 6 bases and J lost 7; bases outside the gene matches: 10. This CDR3 is built from 15 residues.